The present TCR beta chain was sequenced within a study of blood T cell repertoires in COVID-19. Overall study: From the United States, Italy and Spain came samples of acute and convalescent COVID-19. PBMCs, B-cell-depleted T cells, or T cells were the source of the cDNA or gDNA that made up the material.

The CDR3 is 14 amino acids. Germline V gene sequence: CDR1 SGHRS, CDR2 YFSETQ. Trimming shortened V by 4 bases and J by 3 bases, and 14 bases separated the two germline ends. How the authors handled the data: Amplification with reference gene primers provided the estimates of nucleated cell counts. Method: immunoSEQ multiplex PCR; TCRdb's copy keeps in-frame clones and lacks some. The D gene and trimming were derived from the DNA, and the V and J assignments and clone size from that table. This sample has around 40,000 clones, with approximately 90% found just once. The sample consisted of peripheral blood. This TCR was recovered from a young woman in a cohort sampled during active COVID-19. The gene calls are TRBV5-1 and TRBJ2-7; perhaps TRBD2 as D (6 bases). For the CDR3, the DNA is TGCGCCAGCAGCCCGGGGGACTCGAACTACGAGCAGTACTTC. Its protein product is CASSPGDSNYEQYF.